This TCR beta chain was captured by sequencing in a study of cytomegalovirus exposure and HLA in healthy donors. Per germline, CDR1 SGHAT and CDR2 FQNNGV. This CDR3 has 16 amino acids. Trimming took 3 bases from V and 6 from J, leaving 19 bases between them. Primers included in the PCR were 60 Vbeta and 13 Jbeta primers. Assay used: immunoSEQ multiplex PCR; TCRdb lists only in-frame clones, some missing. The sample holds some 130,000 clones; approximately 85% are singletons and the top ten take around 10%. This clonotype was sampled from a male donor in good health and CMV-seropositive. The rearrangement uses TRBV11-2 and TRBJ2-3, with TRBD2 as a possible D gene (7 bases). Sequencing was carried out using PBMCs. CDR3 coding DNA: TGTGCCAGCAGCTTGGGGGGGCCGAATTCGGTGGATACGCAGTATTTT. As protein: CASSLGGPNSVDTQYF.